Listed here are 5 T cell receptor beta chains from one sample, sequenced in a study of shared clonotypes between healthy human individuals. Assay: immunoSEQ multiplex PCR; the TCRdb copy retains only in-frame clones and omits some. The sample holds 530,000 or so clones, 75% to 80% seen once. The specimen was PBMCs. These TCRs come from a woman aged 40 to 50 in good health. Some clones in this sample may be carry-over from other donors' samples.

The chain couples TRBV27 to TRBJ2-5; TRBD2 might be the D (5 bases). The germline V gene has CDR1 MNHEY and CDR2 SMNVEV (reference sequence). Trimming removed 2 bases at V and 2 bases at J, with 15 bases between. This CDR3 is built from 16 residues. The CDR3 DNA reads TGTGCCAGCAGTTTAAGGCTAGCATGGGCACAAGAGACCCAGTACTTC. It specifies CASSLRLAWAQETQYF.

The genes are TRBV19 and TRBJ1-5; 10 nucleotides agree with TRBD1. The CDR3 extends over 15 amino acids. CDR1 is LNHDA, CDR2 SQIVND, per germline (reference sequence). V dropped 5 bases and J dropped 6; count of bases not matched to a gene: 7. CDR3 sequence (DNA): TGTGCCAGTAGTGCCGGGACAGGGGCTTTTCAGCCCCAGCATTTT. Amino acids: CASSAGTGAFQPQHF.

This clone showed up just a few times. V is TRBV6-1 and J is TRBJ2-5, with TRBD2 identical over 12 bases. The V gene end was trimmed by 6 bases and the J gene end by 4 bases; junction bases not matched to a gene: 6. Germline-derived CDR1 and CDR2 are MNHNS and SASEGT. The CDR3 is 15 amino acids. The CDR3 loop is CASSLTSGSTETQYF. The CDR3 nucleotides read TGTGCCAGCAGCCTGACTAGCGGGAGTACAGAGACCCAGTACTTC.

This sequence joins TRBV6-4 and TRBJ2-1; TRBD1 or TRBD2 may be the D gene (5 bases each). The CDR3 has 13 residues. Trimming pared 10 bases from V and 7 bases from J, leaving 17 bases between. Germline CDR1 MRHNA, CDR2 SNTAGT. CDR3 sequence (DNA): TGTGCCACCGGCCGGGACCACGGTAATGAGCAGTTCTTC. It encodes CATGRDHGNEQFF.

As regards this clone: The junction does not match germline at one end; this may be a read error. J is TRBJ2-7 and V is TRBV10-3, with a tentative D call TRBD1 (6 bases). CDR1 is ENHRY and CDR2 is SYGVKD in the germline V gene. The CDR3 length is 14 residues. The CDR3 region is CASSKDRTSEEQYF. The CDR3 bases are TGTGCCAGCAGTAAAGACAGGACGTCAGAAGAGCAGTACTTC.